These 29 T cell receptor beta chains were sequenced from one sample in a study of T cell responses to AZD1222 COVID-19 vaccine. Clones were read by immunoSEQ multiplex PCR, and TCRdb kept only the in-frame ones, dropping some. The data contain 45,000 to 55,000 clones, around four fifths of them singletons. The sequencing used peripheral blood, collected on day 0 of MenACWY control vaccination. These receptors were obtained from an adult in good health.

The rearrangement uses TRBV30 and TRBJ2-1; TRBD2 aligns across 7 bases. The CDR3 has 15 residues. Trimming took 0 bases from V and 5 from J; bases not matched to a gene: 7. Germline V lookup: CDR1 GTSNPN, CDR2 SVGIG (reference sequence). Here the CDR3 DNA reads TGTGCCTGGAGTGTACGAGGGAGGGTAAACAATGAGCAGTTCTTC. Translation gives CAWSVRGRVNNEQFF.

The chain joins TRBV19 to TRBJ2-5; D call uncertain. From germline, CDR1 is LNHDA and CDR2 SQIVND (reference sequence). V shed 7 bases and J shed 1 base, with 7 bases lying between them. This CDR3 spans 12 amino acids. CDR3 amino acids: CASTSGQETQYF. The CDR3 nucleotides are TGTGCCAGTACGTCAGGCCAAGAGACCCAGTACTTC.

V and J are TRBV10-2 and TRBJ1-1, with no clear D. Trimming took off 6 bases at V and 3 bases at J, with 14 bases between the two ends. CDR3 length: 14 amino acids. Germline V gene lookup returns CDR1 WSHSY and CDR2 SAAADI. Here the CDR3 DNA reads TGCGCCAGCAGAACCCATCCGGTCTACACTGAAGCTTTCTTT. Translated, it gives CASRTHPVYTEAFF.

The rearrangement uses TRBV9 and TRBJ2-1; tentative D call: TRBD2 (5 bases). The V end lost 0 bases, the J end lost 8 bases, and 6 bases lay between the germline ends. Germline assignment: CDR1 SGDLS and CDR2 YYNGEE. The CDR3 is made up of 12 amino acids. The CDR3 loop reads CASSVAGDEQFF. CDR3 nucleotides: TGTGCCAGCAGCGTAGCCGGGGATGAGCAGTTCTTC.

This rearrangement joins TRBV5-1 to TRBJ2-2, with unresolved D. Between the trimmed V and J ends, which lost 0 bases and 1 base, there was a span of 4 bases. The CDR3 length is 14 residues. Germline lookup yields CDR1 SGHRS and CDR2 YFSETQ. CDR3 region: CASSLGRNTGELFF. In DNA, the CDR3 is TGCGCCAGCAGCTTGGGACGGAACACCGGGGAGCTGTTTTTT. Combining the CDR3 with reference TRBV5-1 and TRBJ2-2 gives the whole variable domain KAGVTQTPRYLIKTRGQQVTLSCSPISGHRSVSWYQQTPGQGLQFLFEYFSETQRNKGNFPGRFSGRQFSNSRSEMNVSTLELGDSALYLCASSLGRNTGELFFGEGSRLTVL.

The chain recombines TRBV3-1 (or the pseudogene TRBV3-2) with TRBJ1-2; D uncertain. Trimming pared 0 bases from V and 5 bases from J, leaving 7 bases between. Germline V lookup: CDR1 LGHDT, CDR2 YNNKEL (reference sequence). The CDR3 runs 13 residues. CDR3 sequence reads: CASSQDPRYGYTF. CDR3 bases: TGTGCCAGCAGCCAAGACCCCAGGTATGGCTACACCTTC.

The rearrangement joins TRBV10-3 to TRBJ2-7; 14 nucleotides agree with TRBD2. Trimming cost V 4 bases and J 2 bases; bases outside gene matches: 1. Germline loops: CDR1 ENHRY, CDR2 SYGVKD. The CDR3 is 15 amino acids. The CDR3 sequence: CAISGTSGRPYEQYF. CDR3 nucleotide sequence: TGTGCCATCAGTGGGACTAGCGGGAGGCCCTACGAGCAGTACTTC.

The chain uses TRBV9 and TRBJ2-1; 8 bases align to TRBD1. V gave up 3 bases and J gave up 9 bases; unmatched junction bases: 8. The germline V gene encodes CDR1 SGDLS and CDR2 YYNGEE. This CDR3 has 14 amino acids. The CDR3 DNA reads as TGTGCCAGCAGCGCCGGACAGGGAGTCGGTGAGCAGTTCTTC. This encodes CASSAGQGVGEQFF.

The chain links TRBV7-9 to TRBJ1-2; 7 nucleotides match TRBD1. This CDR3 spans 14 amino acids. Losses at the gene ends were 5 bases for V and 7 bases for J; bases not matched to a gene: 10. Germline V gene data show CDR1 as SEHNR and CDR2 as FQNEAQ (reference sequence). The CDR3 spells CASSIGQASGGYTF. The CDR3 coding sequence is TGTGCCAGCAGCATCGGACAGGCGTCGGGTGGCTACACCTTC.

CDR3 amino acids: CATSRDGVMETQYF. The CDR3 DNA reads as TGTGCCACCAGCAGAGACGGAGTAATGGAGACCCAGTACTTC. The chain is built from TRBV15 and TRBJ2-5; D is undetermined. Per germline, CDR1 LNHNV and CDR2 YYDKDF (reference sequence). The V end lost 0 bases, the J end lost 5 bases, and 10 bases lay between the germline ends. The CDR3 contains 14 residues.

The rearrangement uses TRBV10-3 and TRBJ2-7; 8 positions match TRBD1. CDR3 length equals 12 residues. V lost 11 bases, J lost 2 bases, and 5 bases stayed unmatched. The germline CDR1 and CDR2 sequences are ENHRY and SYGVKD. This CDR3 is CAVGQGPYEQYF. As DNA, the CDR3 is TGTGCCGTCGGACAGGGACCCTACGAGCAGTACTTC.

The chain joins TRBV28 to TRBJ2-1; D not resolved. The CDR3 has 13 amino acids. The V and J ends lost 6 bases and 11 bases respectively, with 17 bases between them. In germline, CDR1 is MDHEN, CDR2 SYDVKM. CDR3 sequence: CASSDSGVGQQFF. The CDR3 bases are TGTGCCAGCAGCGATTCCGGCGTTGGGCAGCAGTTCTTC.

The chain couples TRBV4-1 to TRBJ2-6; D unclear. The germline V gene encodes CDR1 MGHRA and CDR2 YSYEKL. The V end was cut by 2 bases, the J end by 4 bases, with 6 bases between. This CDR3 spans 14 amino acids. The CDR3 nucleotides read TGCGCCAGCAGCCAACACGGCGGGGCCAACGTCCTGACTTTC. Amino acid sequence: CASSQHGGANVLTF.

V is TRBV5-1 and J is TRBJ2-1, with TRBD2 matching over 7 bases. CDR3 length: 18 residues. Germline CDR1 is SGHRS and CDR2 is YFSETQ. V lost 0 bases, J lost 0 bases, and 9 bases stayed unmatched. The CDR3 coding sequence is TGCGCCAGCAGCTTGGAGTCTAGCGGAGGTAGCTCCTACAATGAGCAGTTCTTC. The encoded protein is CASSLESSGGSSYNEQFF. Drawing the rest from reference TRBV5-1 and TRBJ2-1, the complete variable domain is KAGVTQTPRYLIKTRGQQVTLSCSPISGHRSVSWYQQTPGQGLQFLFEYFSETQRNKGNFPGRFSGRQFSNSRSEMNVSTLELGDSALYLCASSLESSGGSSYNEQFFGPGTRLTVL.

V is TRBV19 and J is TRBJ2-4; D gene unclear. Germline V gene lookup returns CDR1 LNHDA and CDR2 SQIVND (reference sequence). V was shortened by 8 bases and J by 8 bases, with 7 bases between the two germline ends. There are 10 residues in the CDR3. CDR3 nucleotide sequence: TGTGCCAGTGGGCGAGACATTCAGTACTTC. Its protein product is CASGRDIQYF.

This rearrangement joins TRBV11-2 to TRBJ2-2; D may be TRBD2 (6 bases). Between the trimmed V and J ends, which lost 4 bases and 6 bases, there was a span of 18 bases. The CDR3 spans 16 residues. CDR1 is SGHAT, CDR2 FQNNGV, per germline. CDR3 in amino acids: CASSSTPSGYSGELFF. The CDR3 DNA sequence: TGTGCCAGCAGCTCCACGCCCAGCGGGTATTCCGGGGAGCTGTTTTTT.

The J gene is TRBJ2-1, the V gene TRBV19; 7 nucleotides line up with TRBD1. Germline V CDR1 and CDR2: LNHDA, SQIVND (reference sequence). V lost 4 bases to trimming and J lost 6 bases; unmatched junction nucleotides: 6. The CDR3 sequence is 14 residues long. CDR3 DNA sequence: TGTGCCAGTAGTACGACAGGGCCCGTCAATGAGCAGTTCTTC. This encodes CASSTTGPVNEQFF.

This clone was seen once. The chain links TRBV18 to TRBJ2-2, with 9 positions matching TRBD2. V gave up 4 bases and J gave up 6 bases; unmatched junction bases: 24. The CDR3 spans 21 residues. The germline V gene encodes CDR1 KGHSH and CDR2 LQKENI. CDR3 loop: CASSRLIAGVEGRRSSGELFF. CDR3 sequence (DNA): TGTGCCAGCTCACGACTAATAGCGGGAGTAGAAGGCCGGCGTAGCTCCGGGGAGCTGTTTTTT.

V gene TRBV30 combines with J gene TRBJ1-1, with a possible D match to TRBD1 (6 bases). Per the germline V gene, CDR1 is GTSNPN and CDR2 is SVGIG (reference sequence). The V end was cut by 0 bases, the J end by 1 base, with 27 bases between. This CDR3 has 20 amino acids. The CDR3 DNA sequence: TGTGCCTGGAGTGTCGGGACACCTCCTTCAGGTCTTCTTGGGAACACTGAAGCTTTCTTT. It specifies CAWSVGTPPSGLLGNTEAFF.

The chain couples TRBV19 to TRBJ2-2; unclear D gene. The CDR3 loop spans 13 amino acids. V was shortened by 9 bases and J by 1 base, with 9 bases between the two germline ends. Germline assignment: CDR1 LNHDA and CDR2 SQIVND (reference sequence). For the CDR3, the DNA is TGTGCCAGCAGACCCAAGAACACCGGGGAGCTGTTTTTT. It encodes CASRPKNTGELFF.

The chain combines TRBV5-6 with TRBJ2-7, with 7 positions matching TRBD1. The CDR3 has 15 residues. From germline, CDR1 is SGHDT and CDR2 YYEEEE. V lost 4 bases, J lost 6 bases, and 13 bases stayed unmatched. DNA of the CDR3: TGTGCCAGCAGCCCCCTTTTGACAGGGTCTGGCGAGCAGTACTTC. Its protein product is CASSPLLTGSGEQYF.

This chain joins TRBV5-1 and TRBJ1-1, with unresolved D. The germline CDR1 and CDR2 sequences are SGHRS and YFSETQ. This CDR3 is 13 amino acids long. Trimming took off 2 bases at V and 5 bases at J, with 10 bases between the two ends. The CDR3 region is CASSLTLTTEAFF. CDR3 coding DNA: TGCGCCAGCAGCTTAACCCTGACTACTGAAGCTTTCTTT.

The chain joins TRBV3-1 (or the pseudogene TRBV3-2) to TRBJ2-1; D gene ambiguous. Germline values: CDR1 LGHDT, CDR2 YNNKEL (reference sequence). The CDR3 has 12 residues. Trimming took off 3 bases at V and 5 bases at J, with 5 bases between the two ends. The CDR3 sequence is CASSQTDNEQFF. The CDR3, as DNA: TGTGCCAGCAGCCAGACGGACAATGAGCAGTTCTTC.

The V and J genes are TRBV18 and TRBJ1-6, with 7 bases fitting TRBD1. The germline V gene has CDR1 KGHSH and CDR2 LQKENI. The CDR3 is made up of 16 amino acids. V shed 5 bases, J shed 6 bases, and the junction held 10 bases outside the gene matches. As DNA, the CDR3 is TGTGCCAGCTCATCAGTTCCGGGACAGTCTAATTCACCCCTCCACTTT. This translates into CASSSVPGQSNSPLHF.

This chain links TRBV10-1 with TRBJ2-7, with D perhaps TRBD1 or TRBD2 (5 bases each). This CDR3 is 14 amino acids long. Germline CDR1 and CDR2: WNHNN and SYGVQD (reference sequence). V was shortened by 4 bases and J by 3 bases, with 13 bases between the two germline ends. The CDR3 bases are TGCGCCAGCAGTGGAAAAAGGGACCTCTACGAGCAGTACTTC. Translated: CASSGKRDLYEQYF.

The chain recombines TRBV19 with TRBJ2-5, with a possible D match to TRBD2 (6 bases). The V gene lost 5 bases and the J gene lost 5 bases, with 24 bases spanning the gap. The CDR3 consists of 17 residues. Germline lookup yields CDR1 LNHDA and CDR2 SQIVND (reference sequence). The CDR3, as DNA: TGTGCCAGTAGTCGGGGGTCTAGCACCTCAAGAGCGGAGACCCAGTACTTC. Protein product: CASSRGSSTSRAETQYF. The whole variable domain, filled in from reference TRBV19 and TRBJ2-5, reads DGGITQSPKYLFRKEGQNVTLSCEQNLNHDAMYWYRQDPGQGLRLIYYSQIVNDFQKGDIAEGYSVSREKKESFPLTVTSAQKNPTAFYLCASSRGSSTSRAETQYFGPGTRLLVL.

This chain joins TRBV5-1 and TRBJ2-2, with D perhaps matching TRBD2 (6 bases). This CDR3 contains 16 residues. With 6 bases removed from V and 13 bases from J, the gap between germline ends came to 28 bases. Germline V gives CDR1 SGHRS, CDR2 YFSETQ. CDR3 in DNA: TGCGCCAGCAAACCGGATAGCGGTCGTGTAGGTCTTGTGCTGTTTTTT. Translation gives CASKPDSGRVGLVLFF.

The chain recombines TRBV11-2 with TRBJ2-7; 7 positions agree with TRBD2. The CDR3 runs to 15 residues. Trimming removed 3 bases from V and 1 base from J; junction bases left unmatched: 6. CDR1 is SGHAT, CDR2 FQNNGV, per germline. The CDR3 DNA follows: TGTGCCAGCAGCTTTAGTCCTAGCGGTTCCTACGAGCAGTACTTC. This sequence encodes CASSFSPSGSYEQYF. The entire variable domain, with the rest obtained from reference TRBV11-2 and TRBJ2-7, is as follows: EAGVAQSPRYKIIEKRQSVAFWCNPISGHATLYWYQQILGQGPKLLIQFQNNGVVDDSQLPKDRFSAERLKGVDSTLKIQPAKLEDSAVYLCASSFSPSGSYEQYFGPGTRLTVT.

The V and J genes are TRBV25-1 and TRBJ1-6; a weak D match, TRBD1 (5 bases). CDR3 length equals 13 residues. Per the germline V gene, CDR1 is MGHDK and CDR2 is SYGVNS. V lost 7 bases to trimming and J lost 9 bases, with 13 bases between them. Written as DNA, the CDR3 is TGTGCCAGCACCCCCGGGGACCTTTCACCCCTCCACTTT. This translates into CASTPGDLSPLHF.